This entry lists 32 T cell receptor beta chains sequenced from one sample in a study of control samples from healthy donors and cancer patients. TCRdb's table, derived via immunoSEQ multiplex PCR, lists solely in-frame clones and lacks some. The data contain some 120,000 clones, 89% of them singletons. The sample consisted of blood. The receptors derive from a man between 50 and 59 years old in good health.

This sequence joins TRBV10-3 and TRBJ1-5; weak D call: TRBD1 (5 bases). Germline loops: CDR1 ENHRY, CDR2 SYGVKD. Trimming took off 0 bases at V and 0 bases at J, with 12 bases between the two ends. CDR3 size: 17 residues. CDR3 region: CAISESGGARSNQPQHF. The CDR3 DNA follows: TGTGCCATCAGTGAGTCTGGCGGGGCCCGTAGCAATCAGCCCCAGCATTTT.

V usage is TRBV12-3 or TRBV12-4 and J usage is TRBJ1-2; unclear D gene. The V end was cut by 5 bases, the J end by 5 bases, with 9 bases between. The CDR3 totals 12 residues. CDR3 sequence (DNA): TGTGCCAGCAGTGGGGAGGCGTATGGCTACACCTTC. Protein: CASSGEAYGYTF.

The rearrangement uses TRBV7-9 and TRBJ1-4; 7 bases are a match to TRBD1. CDR1 is SEHNR, CDR2 FQNEAQ, per germline (reference sequence). The CDR3 has 14 residues. J gave up 5 bases and V 4 bases, and 4 bases lay outside the gene matches. CDR3 sequence reads: CASSSRGTNEKLFF. DNA for the CDR3: TGTGCCAGCAGCTCCAGGGGGACCAATGAAAAACTGTTTTTT.

This chain links TRBV27 with TRBJ1-1, with D tentatively TRBD1 (6 bases). The germline CDR1 and CDR2 sequences are MNHEY and SMNVEV (reference sequence). Trimming took 3 bases from V and 4 from J, leaving 9 bases between them. The CDR3 extends over 13 amino acids. In nucleotides, the CDR3 is TGTGCCAGCAGTTTGGCAGGGGCCACTGAAGCTTTCTTT. Its protein is CASSLAGATEAFF.

The rearrangement uses TRBV2 and TRBJ2-7; either TRBD1 or TRBD2 may fit D (5 bases each). Germline V gene sequence: CDR1 SNHLY, CDR2 FYNNEI. CDR3 size: 14 residues. The ends were cut back, 5 bases at V and 6 bases at J, with 17 bases in the middle. The CDR3: CASSSGTFGGEQYF. CDR3 in DNA: TGTGCCAGCAGTTCCGGGACCTTCGGAGGCGAGCAGTACTTC.

This chain links TRBV2 with TRBJ2-2; TRBD2 agrees at 11 bases. The ends lost 8 bases at V and 7 bases at J; junction bases unmatched: 9. This CDR3 is 15 amino acids long. In germline, CDR1 is SNHLY, CDR2 FYNNEI. CDR3: CASGGTSGGNGELFF. Written as DNA, the CDR3 is TGTGCCAGCGGAGGTACTAGCGGGGGAAACGGGGAGCTGTTTTTT.

The chain couples TRBV29-1 to TRBJ1-1, with D maybe TRBD1 (5 bases). The CDR3 extends over 16 amino acids. The germline CDR1 and CDR2 sequences are SQVTM and ANQGSEA. Trimming stripped 0 bases from V and 1 base from J, with 15 bases between. CDR3 sequence (DNA): TGCAGCGTTGAAGATCGTGGGGCAGGGTGGAACACTGAAGCTTTCTTT. Translating gives CSVEDRGAGWNTEAFF.

This chain links TRBV10-3 with TRBJ1-1, with TRBD1 as a possible D gene (6 bases). The CDR3 extends over 14 amino acids. Germline V CDR1 and CDR2: ENHRY, SYGVKD. V lost 10 bases, J lost 3 bases, and 18 bases lay in between. In DNA form, the CDR3 reads TGTGCCACCTCGAGGACAGAAACCGACACTGAAGCTTTCTTT. The encoded protein is CATSRTETDTEAFF.

V gene TRBV5-1 combines with J gene TRBJ2-1; 14 positions agree with TRBD2. In germline, CDR1 is SGHRS, CDR2 YFSETQ. V gave up 4 bases and J gave up 10 bases; unmatched junction bases: 7. This CDR3 contains 15 residues. The CDR3 spells CASSPGTSGGEEQFF. The DNA of the CDR3 is TGCGCCAGCAGCCCCGGGACTAGCGGGGGAGAGGAGCAGTTCTTC.

The rearrangement joins TRBV21-1 to TRBJ1-1. TRBV21-1 is given as a pseudogene. The CDR3 is 15 amino acids. Written as DNA, the CDR3 is TGTGCCAGCAGCAAGCAGGGGGGGATGAACACTGAAGCTTTCTTT. Translated, it gives CASSKQGGMNTEAFF.

The chain couples TRBV14 to TRBJ1-5; 8 bases agree with TRBD1. There are 14 residues in the CDR3. V lost 4 bases to trimming and J lost 11 bases; unmatched junction nucleotides: 10. Per germline, CDR1 SGHDN and CDR2 FVKESK. The CDR3 nucleotides are TGTGCCAGCAGCCCAGGGGGCGCAAGCTGGGCCCAGCATTTT. Residues: CASSPGGASWAQHF.

The chain carries TRBV7-2 and TRBJ2-2; tentative D call: TRBD2 (7 bases). Germline lookup yields CDR1 SGHTA and CDR2 FQGNSA. There are 16 residues in the CDR3. The V end was cut by 2 bases, the J end by 3 bases, with 13 bases between. The CDR3 region is CASSLYGRGHTGELFF. In DNA, the CDR3 is TGTGCCAGCAGCTTATATGGGCGGGGGCACACCGGGGAGCTGTTTTTT.

This chain connects TRBV4-1 to TRBJ1-2, with a tentative D call TRBD1 (5 bases). Germline V CDR1 and CDR2: MGHRA, YSYEKL. With 0 bases removed from V and 1 base from J, the gap between germline ends came to 15 bases. The CDR3 sequence is 17 residues long. CDR3 residues: CASSQDPAQVNNYGYTF. The CDR3 DNA reads as TGCGCCAGCAGCCAAGATCCCGCACAGGTTAATAACTATGGCTACACCTTC.

The gene calls are TRBV7-2 and TRBJ1-3, with a weak D call TRBD1 (5 bases). The CDR3 consists of 15 residues. V was pared by 5 bases and J by 0 bases, with 11 bases between. Germline V lookup: CDR1 SGHTA, CDR2 FQGNSA. The CDR3 is CASSPQGLSGNTIYF. Here the CDR3 DNA reads TGTGCCAGCAGCCCGCAGGGCCTCTCTGGAAACACCATATATTTT.

In DNA, the CDR3 is TGTGCCAGCAGTTTACCTAGCGGGGGCACCTACAATGAGCAGTTCTTC. As protein: CASSLPSGGTYNEQFF. The chain links TRBV28 to TRBJ2-1; 10 nucleotides agree with TRBD2. The CDR3 runs 16 residues. Germline CDR1 is MDHEN and CDR2 is SYDVKM. J lost 2 bases, V lost 2 bases, and 3 bases had no gene match.

The J gene is TRBJ1-1, the V gene TRBV5-1, with D uncertain. Germline-derived CDR1 and CDR2 are SGHRS and YFSETQ. The CDR3 totals 14 residues. Trimming cost V 0 bases and J 3 bases, with 9 bases left between them. CDR3 sequence: CASSLALRDTEAFF. The DNA of the CDR3 is TGCGCCAGCAGCTTGGCATTGCGGGACACTGAAGCTTTCTTT.

The chain couples TRBV6-5 to TRBJ1-1, with D perhaps TRBD1 (5 bases). V was shortened by 0 bases and J by 5 bases, with 7 bases between the two germline ends. In germline, CDR1 is MNHEY, CDR2 SVGAGI. The CDR3 has 13 amino acids. CDR3 nucleotides: TGTGCCAGCAGTTACTCGGGGGAAACTGAAGCTTTCTTT. Protein product: CASSYSGETEAFF.

This chain uses TRBV6-4 with TRBJ1-5, with TRBD1 as a possible D gene (5 bases). V gave up 4 bases and J gave up 7 bases, with 14 bases separating them. The CDR3 is made up of 14 amino acids. Germline CDR1 MRHNA, CDR2 SNTAGT. As DNA, the CDR3 is TGTGCCAGCAGTGTCCAGGGTGGAGGGCAGCCCCAGCATTTT. This translates into CASSVQGGGQPQHF.

The rearrangement joins TRBV19 to TRBJ2-5, with 11 bases matching TRBD2. V was clipped by 5 bases and J by 4 bases; unmatched bases: 9. The CDR3 length is 16 residues. Germline V gene lookup returns CDR1 LNHDA and CDR2 SQIVND (reference sequence). The CDR3 DNA follows: TGTGCCAGTAGTGGCCGACTAGCGGGGAATATAGAGACCCAGTACTTC. Amino acid sequence: CASSGRLAGNIETQYF.

This chain uses TRBV5-1 with TRBJ2-3, with 7 bases identical to TRBD1. The trim removed 3 bases at V and 5 bases at J, leaving 12 bases unmatched. The germline gives CDR1 SGHRS, CDR2 YFSETQ. This CDR3 comprises 16 residues. This chain's CDR3 is CASSSQGVKNGDTQYF. CDR3 DNA sequence: TGCGCCAGCAGCTCCCAGGGGGTCAAAAACGGAGATACGCAGTATTTT.

The chain employs TRBV7-5 and TRBJ1-2. TRBV7-5 is a documented pseudogene. The CDR3 runs to 13 residues. This CDR3 is CARSRGVVYGYTF. The CDR3 region has the DNA TGTGCCAGAAGCCGGGGGGTGGTCTATGGCTACACCTTC.

This chain uses TRBV3-1 (or the pseudogene TRBV3-2) with TRBJ2-5, with unresolved D. This CDR3 region has 12 residues. Trimming removed 4 bases at V and 5 bases at J, with 8 bases between. CDR1 is LGHDT and CDR2 is YNNKEL in the germline V gene (reference sequence). CDR3 amino acids: CASSPLRETQYF. DNA of the CDR3: TGTGCCAGCAGCCCGTTAAGGGAGACCCAGTACTTC.

The chain employs TRBV6-1 and TRBJ1-2; a possible D gene is TRBD1 (5 bases). The CDR3 runs to 15 residues. V was clipped by 1 base and J by 3 bases, with 12 bases between them. Germline V gives CDR1 MNHNS, CDR2 SASEGT. The DNA for the CDR3 is TGTGCCAGCAGTGAAGTCTCCGGGACGTACTATGGCTACACCTTC. Residues: CASSEVSGTYYGYTF.

The J gene is TRBJ1-1, the V gene TRBV28; tentatively, D is TRBD1 (5 bases). Germline V gives CDR1 MDHEN, CDR2 SYDVKM. Between the trimmed V and J ends, which lost 5 bases and 8 bases, there was a span of 15 bases. The CDR3 covers 13 residues. CDR3 amino acids: CASSLTGPWEAFF. The DNA of the CDR3 is TGTGCCAGCAGTCTTACAGGACCTTGGGAAGCTTTCTTT. Complete variable domain (other parts from reference TRBV28 and TRBJ1-1): DVKVTQSSRYLVKRTGEKVFLECVQDMDHENMFWYRQDPGLGLRLIYFSYDVKMKEKGDIPEGYSVSREKKERFSLILESASTNQTSMYLCASSLTGPWEAFFGQGTRLTVV.

This chain joins TRBV6-6 and TRBJ2-2; 10 bases match TRBD2. V shed 8 bases and J 1 base; nucleotides not matched to a gene: 4. CDR1 and CDR2 from the germline V gene are MNHNY and SVGAGI (reference sequence). This CDR3 region has 15 residues. Here the CDR3 reads CASGIAGGNTGELFF. As DNA, the CDR3 is TGTGCCAGCGGAATAGCGGGGGGGAACACCGGGGAGCTGTTTTTT.

V is TRBV5-6 and J is TRBJ2-7; D uncertain. The V and J ends lost 3 bases and 5 bases respectively, with 6 bases between them. Germline V gene lookup returns CDR1 SGHDT and CDR2 YYEEEE. The CDR3 has 11 residues. The CDR3 region is CASSWSDEQYF. Written as DNA, the CDR3 is TGTGCCAGCAGCTGGTCGGACGAGCAGTACTTC.

A note on this clone: One end of the junction does not line up with germline, which may come from a read error. Different DNA sequences within this sample yield the same CDR3. CDR3 region: CASSLEGLEYF. CDR3 nucleotide sequence: TGCGCCAGCAGTTTGGAAGGGTTAGAGTACTTC. This chain joins TRBV5-1 and TRBJ2-7, with unresolved D. The CDR3 contains 11 residues. The germline CDR1 and CDR2 sequences are SGHRS and YFSETQ.

The V and J genes are TRBV6-5 and TRBJ1-1; perhaps TRBD1 as D (5 bases). The V and J ends lost 6 bases and 4 bases respectively, with 9 bases between them. Germline lookup yields CDR1 MNHEY and CDR2 SVGAGI. The CDR3 loop spans 12 amino acids. The CDR3 loop reads CASSSGFTEAFF. CDR3 nucleotides: TGTGCCAGCAGCTCAGGGTTCACTGAAGCTTTCTTT.

In this sample, this clone turned up once. The chain is built from TRBV6-1 and TRBJ1-5; D remains ambiguous. V dropped 2 bases and J dropped 7 bases, with 9 bases sitting between them. Germline-derived CDR1 and CDR2 are MNHNS and SASEGT. This CDR3 is 13 amino acids long. CDR3 sequence: CASSEIIRQPQHF. The CDR3 DNA sequence: TGTGCCAGCAGTGAAATAATTAGGCAGCCCCAGCATTTT.

The V call is TRBV19, the J call TRBJ1-5; D not resolved. The CDR3 extends over 14 amino acids. Trimming stripped 3 bases from V and 7 bases from J, with 13 bases between. CDR1 is LNHDA and CDR2 is SQIVND in the germline V gene (reference sequence). The CDR3 reads CASSIRPGGQPQHF. CDR3 DNA sequence: TGTGCCAGTAGTATCCGACCGGGTGGCCAGCCCCAGCATTTT.

The rearrangement uses TRBV5-1 and TRBJ2-2; 8 bases align to TRBD1. Looked up from germline, CDR1 is SGHRS and CDR2 is YFSETQ. The CDR3 runs 15 residues. V trimming: 0 bases; J trimming: 8 bases; junction bases outside the gene matches: 6. The CDR3 loop is CASSLAQGAGGELFF. Here the CDR3 DNA reads TGCGCCAGCAGCTTGGCCCAGGGGGCTGGTGGGGAGCTGTTTTTT.

V gene TRBV7-7 combines with J gene TRBJ2-5; TRBD2 agrees at 8 bases. This CDR3 has 14 residues. Germline V gene data show CDR1 as SSHAT and CDR2 as FNYEAQ (reference sequence). V shed 6 bases and J 5 bases; nucleotides not matched to a gene: 8. The CDR3 is CASSSAGEGETQYF. As DNA, the CDR3 is TGTGCCAGCAGTTCAGCGGGGGAGGGTGAGACCCAGTACTTC.